Following are 32 T cell receptor beta chains from one sample sequenced in a study of CD8 T cells in ankylosing spondylitis (dated by TCRdb to between 2016 and 2019). The library was produced with 5' RACE. Sequencing took place on an Illumina HiSeq 2500. TCRdb reran the public reads through fastp at Q25 and MiXCR, keeping productive beta chains. Each CDR3 protein gets just one entry, which takes the most common genes and DNA from the rows behind it. In this sample the table shows roughly 470,000 distinct CDR3 sequences, more than 25% of which occur a single time. In total, the top ten clones hold 0.75% to 0.9% of the sample. The study at large found these results: Blood from ankylosing spondylitis patients appeared to be characterized by a TCR beta motif composed of several highly homologous amino acid variants.

These receptors are not linked to any known antigen. Sequencing was performed on blood, either unsorted or a sorted T cell fraction (not recorded which). The receptors were sampled from a male donor with ankylosing spondylitis.

The gene calls are TRBV7-8 and TRBJ2-1, with TRBD2 identical over 7 bases. Per germline, CDR1 SGHVS and CDR2 FQNEAQ. The CDR3 contains 18 residues. Trimming at V came to 0 bases and at J to 3 bases, leaving 11 bases not matched to a gene. The DNA of the CDR3 is TGTGCCAGCAGCTTAGCTGCTAGCGGCGGCCAGCGCTACAATGAGCAGTTCTTC. Residues: CASSLAASGGQRYNEQFF.

The chain has TRBV7-2 and TRBJ2-5; D is tentatively TRBD1 or TRBD2 (6 bases each). V lost 5 bases to trimming and J lost 4 bases, with 17 bases between them. In germline, CDR1 is SGHTA, CDR2 FQGNSA. The CDR3 extends over 15 amino acids. For the CDR3, the DNA is TGTGCCAGCAGCCGCCCTTGGGGGGCAGGAGAGACCCAGTACTTC. Its protein is CASSRPWGAGETQYF.

The V call is TRBV5-1, the J call TRBJ2-3; 9 nucleotides line up with TRBD2. This CDR3 has 15 residues. Germline assignment: CDR1 SGHRS and CDR2 YFSETQ. Trimming cost V 4 bases and J 0 bases; bases outside gene matches: 3. CDR3 in DNA: TGCGCCAGCAGCACTAGCGGGTCTAGCACAGATACGCAGTATTTT. Encoded protein: CASSTSGSSTDTQYF.

This clonotype came up a few times. The chain has TRBV29-1 and TRBJ1-4, with D unclear. Trimming removed 7 bases at V and 6 bases at J, with 15 bases between. This CDR3 comprises 13 residues. From germline, CDR1 is SQVTM and CDR2 ANQGSEA. The CDR3 coding sequence is TGCAGCGCCAGACAAACGAGGCATGAAAAACTGTTTTTT. As protein: CSARQTRHEKLFF.

This clonotype was observed a few times. V gene TRBV24-1 combines with J gene TRBJ2-3; 14 bases map to TRBD2. V trimming: 4 bases; J trimming: 5 bases; junction bases outside the gene matches: 7. From germline, CDR1 is KGHDR and CDR2 SFDVKD. This CDR3 comprises 17 residues. In nucleotides, the CDR3 is TGTGCCACCAGTGACCCGGGACTAGCGGGAGCAAGAGATACGCAGTATTTT. This gives the protein CATSDPGLAGARDTQYF.

The V call is TRBV19, the J call TRBJ2-1; unclear D gene. The V gene lost 9 bases and the J gene lost 4 bases, with 13 bases spanning the gap. Germline V lookup: CDR1 LNHDA, CDR2 SQIVND (reference sequence). CDR3 length: 13 amino acids. The DNA of the CDR3 is TGTGCCAGCTCTAACTACCCTTACAATGAGCAGTTCTTC. Translation: CASSNYPYNEQFF.

The V call is TRBV6-1, the J call TRBJ1-2; D is ambiguous. V was cut by 6 bases and J by 2 bases, with 10 bases left in between. The CDR3 has 13 amino acids. Germline V CDR1 and CDR2: MNHNS, SASEGT. CDR3 sequence: CASSRGENYGYTF. The CDR3 DNA reads TGTGCCAGCAGCCGAGGTGAAAACTATGGCTACACCTTC.

The V and J genes are TRBV19 and TRBJ1-1; D is undetermined. The V and J ends lost 7 bases and 4 bases respectively, with 16 bases between them. The CDR3 runs to 14 residues. Germline CDR1 is LNHDA and CDR2 is SQIVND (reference sequence). CDR3 in DNA: TGTGCCAGTAAATTCAACCGTGGGAGCACTGAAGCTTTCTTT. This encodes CASKFNRGSTEAFF.

The chain links TRBV29-1 to TRBJ1-5; 9 nucleotides line up with TRBD1. Trimming removed 6 bases from V and 6 bases from J; junction bases left unmatched: 6. Germline CDR1 reads SQVTM; CDR2 reads ANQGSEA. This CDR3 spans 13 amino acids. The CDR3 nucleotides read TGCAGCGTAGGGACAGGGTCGGGTCAGCCCCAGCATTTT. Amino acids: CSVGTGSGQPQHF.

This clonotype was counted between two and nine times. The J gene is TRBJ2-3, the V gene TRBV7-6; the D is unclear. The germline V gene encodes CDR1 SGHVS and CDR2 FNYEAQ. V was clipped by 2 bases and J by 6 bases, with 6 bases between them. The CDR3 runs 12 residues. CDR3 region: CASSLYGDTQYF. The CDR3 DNA sequence: TGTGCCAGCAGCTTATATGGGGATACGCAGTATTTT.

This chain joins TRBV24-1 and TRBJ2-1; TRBD1 matches at 9 bases. Trimming removed 6 bases from V and 1 base from J; junction bases left unmatched: 6. Germline V gene data show CDR1 as KGHDR and CDR2 as SFDVKD. The CDR3 runs 16 residues. The CDR3 region is CATSPQDRGSYNEQFF. The CDR3 coding sequence is TGTGCCACCAGTCCGCAGGACAGGGGATCCTACAATGAGCAGTTCTTC.

The chain couples TRBV6-1 to TRBJ2-7, with 7 bases aligning to TRBD1. CDR1 is MNHNS and CDR2 is SASEGT in the germline V gene. This CDR3 has 12 amino acids. The V gene end was trimmed by 5 bases and the J gene end by 5 bases; junction bases not matched to a gene: 3. The CDR3 loop reads CASSPQGDEQYV. The CDR3 bases are TGTGCCAGCAGTCCGCAGGGGGACGAGCAGTACGTC.

This clonotype was observed once. This chain connects TRBV20-1 to TRBJ2-5; D remains ambiguous. The CDR3 is 14 amino acids. Trimming took off 3 bases at V and 5 bases at J, with 16 bases between the two ends. CDR1 is DFQATT and CDR2 is SNEGSKA in the germline V gene (reference sequence). The CDR3 here is CSASRIDWAETQYF. As DNA, the CDR3 is TGCAGTGCTAGCCGCATTGATTGGGCGGAGACCCAGTACTTC.

V gene TRBV6-5 combines with J gene TRBJ2-3; 9 bases map to TRBD2. The junction had 1 base not matched to a gene; V was cut back by 2 bases and J by 1 base. This CDR3 has 15 amino acids. Germline V lookup: CDR1 MNHEY, CDR2 SVGAGI. CDR3 coding DNA: TGTGCCAGCAGTTACCAGCGGGGGGGCACAGATACGCAGTATTTT. Amino acids: CASSYQRGGTDTQYF.

This clonotype has only a few counts. This CDR3 is CSARDIQRQYF. The DNA of the CDR3 is TGCAGTGCTAGAGATATTCAGCGGCAGTACTTC. This chain links TRBV20-1 with TRBJ2-7; D remains ambiguous. The CDR3 sequence is 11 residues long. The V gene's germline CDR1 is DFQATT and CDR2 SNEGSKA (reference sequence). V was pared by 0 bases and J by 9 bases, with 9 bases between.

In nucleotides, the CDR3 is TGTGCCAGCGCCTCCCGGTCGGGCGCTAATGAAAAACTGTTTTTT. Amino acids: CASASRSGANEKLFF. The rearrangement uses TRBV7-8 and TRBJ1-4; D call uncertain. The CDR3 runs to 15 residues. Germline V gives CDR1 SGHVS, CDR2 FQNEAQ. Trimming left V 8 bases short and J 3 bases short, with 16 bases between. The full variable domain, completed using reference TRBV7-8 and TRBJ1-4, is GAGVSQSPRYKVAKRGQDVALRCDPISGHVSLFWYQQALGQGPEFLTYFQNEAQLDKSGLPSDRFFAERPEGSVSTLKIQRTQQEDSAVYLCASASRSGANEKLFFGSGTQLSVL.

The chain employs TRBV12-3 or TRBV12-4 and TRBJ1-2; 7 nucleotides align to TRBD1. The length of the CDR3 is 14 residues. Trimming at V came to 6 bases and at J to 2 bases, leaving 6 bases not matched to a gene. The CDR3, as DNA: TGTGCCAGCAGGCCGGACAGGAGAAACTATGGCTACACCTTC. Translated: CASRPDRRNYGYTF.

This clonotype was recorded a few times. The chain uses TRBV28 and TRBJ1-5; no clear D gene. V was trimmed by 6 bases and J by 3 bases, leaving 3 bases between them. Looked up from germline, CDR1 is MDHEN and CDR2 is SYDVKM. This CDR3 is 11 amino acids long. CDR3: CASRVNQPQHF. CDR3 in DNA: TGTGCCAGCAGGGTCAATCAGCCCCAGCATTTT.

This clonotype has only a few counts. The CDR3 nucleotides read TGTGCCACCAGTGATCCCCTCCAGGGGGACTACGAGCAGTACGTC. This encodes CATSDPLQGDYEQYV. The genes are TRBV24-1 and TRBJ2-7, with 7 bases fitting TRBD1. The CDR3 consists of 15 residues. Germline V CDR1 and CDR2: KGHDR, SFDVKD. The V gene end was trimmed by 3 bases and the J gene end by 3 bases; junction bases not matched to a gene: 7.

The rearrangement links TRBV5-4 to TRBJ2-5; D not certain. The CDR3 is 14 residues long. Germline V gene lookup returns CDR1 SGHNT and CDR2 YYREEE (reference sequence). V lost 1 base, J lost 3 bases, and 10 bases lay in between. DNA for the CDR3: TGTGCCAGCAGCTTGTCAAGCAATGAAGAGACCCAGTACTTC. Translation gives CASSLSSNEETQYF.

The V call is TRBV20-1, the J call TRBJ2-3; D remains unclear. In germline, CDR1 is DFQATT, CDR2 SNEGSKA (reference sequence). The CDR3 spans 11 residues. Trimming shortened V by 6 bases and J by 5 bases, and 9 bases separated the two germline ends. CDR3 protein: CSALPEDTQYF. CDR3 nucleotide sequence: TGCAGTGCCCTGCCCGAAGATACGCAGTATTTT.

This clonotype was detected only a few times. The chain is built from TRBV12-3 or TRBV12-4 and TRBJ1-5; D unclear. The CDR3 contains 15 residues. Trimming left V 3 bases short and J 7 bases short, with 16 bases between. CDR3 in DNA: TGTGCCAGCAGTTTCCGGACTGGGGTTGGGCAGCCCCAGCATTTT. It is translated as CASSFRTGVGQPQHF.

This clonotype was detected only a few times. The rearrangement links TRBV29-1 to TRBJ2-1; D may be TRBD2 (6 bases). Germline lookup yields CDR1 SQVTM and CDR2 ANQGSEA. The V and J ends lost 5 bases and 4 bases respectively, with 12 bases between them. CDR3 length: 13 amino acids. The CDR3, as DNA: TGCAGCGTTCTACGCGGGACTTACAATGAGCAGTTCTTC. Protein: CSVLRGTYNEQFF.

The CDR3 sequence is CASSPTGAASSGANVLTF. CDR3 DNA sequence: TGTGCCAGCAGCCCGACAGGGGCGGCCTCTTCTGGGGCCAACGTCCTGACTTTC. The chain carries TRBV7-8 and TRBJ2-6; 8 positions match TRBD1. This CDR3 contains 18 residues. Germline V gene data show CDR1 as SGHVS and CDR2 as FQNEAQ. V was pared by 5 bases and J by 1 base, with 10 bases of the junction left unmatched.

This clonotype was seen only a few times. The V and J genes are TRBV5-1 and TRBJ1-1, with D maybe TRBD1 (6 bases). Germline CDR1 and CDR2: SGHRS and YFSETQ. The CDR3 covers 14 residues. V lost 4 bases, J lost 1 base, and 11 bases lay in between. The CDR3 nucleotides are TGCGCCAGCAGCCCGGACAGTCAGAACACTGAAGCTTTCTTT. Encoded protein: CASSPDSQNTEAFF.

This clonotype was counted only a few times. The J gene is TRBJ2-2, the V gene TRBV5-1, with unresolved D. The germline CDR1 and CDR2 sequences are SGHRS and YFSETQ. V was cut by 4 bases and J by 0 bases, with 13 bases left in between. CDR3 length: 16 residues. The DNA of the CDR3 is TGCGCCAGCAGCCCAGAGCCTCCACCGAACACCGGGGAGCTGTTTTTT. It is translated as CASSPEPPPNTGELFF.

This chain uses TRBV7-2 with TRBJ2-5; no clear D gene. The CDR3 covers 15 residues. The germline CDR1 and CDR2 sequences are SGHTA and FQGNSA. Between the trimmed V and J ends, which lost 1 base and 4 bases, there was a span of 13 bases. In nucleotides, the CDR3 is TGTGCCAGCAGCTTAGGCCTCTATCGGGCAGAGACCCAGTACTTC. It codes for CASSLGLYRAETQYF.

This clonotype showed up just a few times. This chain uses TRBV20-1 with TRBJ2-2, with D uncertain. V was shortened by 3 bases and J by 0 bases, with 8 bases between the two germline ends. Germline V CDR1 and CDR2: DFQATT, SNEGSKA (reference sequence). CDR3 length: 14 amino acids. DNA for the CDR3: TGCAGTGCTAGGCGGACCCCGAACACCGGGGAGCTGTTTTTT. This translates into CSARRTPNTGELFF.

This clonotype was detected once. The chain recombines TRBV18 with TRBJ1-5, with D possibly matching TRBD1 (5 bases). The CDR3 is made up of 14 amino acids. Per the germline V gene, CDR1 is KGHSH and CDR2 is LQKENI. Trimming removed 3 bases at V and 3 bases at J, with 9 bases between. The CDR3 is CASSPLDINQPQHF. The CDR3 bases are TGTGCCAGCTCACCGCTGGACATCAATCAGCCCCAGCATTTT.

The table lists this clonotype with a few counts. J is TRBJ1-1 and V is TRBV29-1; TRBD1 matches at 10 bases. CDR3 length equals 13 residues. Germline V gene sequence: CDR1 SQVTM, CDR2 ANQGSEA. Trimming at V came to 6 bases and at J to 4 bases, leaving 5 bases not matched to a gene. The CDR3 sequence is CSVGQGLATEAFF. The DNA of the CDR3 is TGCAGCGTGGGACAGGGGTTGGCCACTGAAGCTTTCTTT.

This clonotype was found a few times. V gene TRBV20-1 combines with J gene TRBJ2-1, with 12 bases matching TRBD2. The length of the CDR3 is 14 residues. The V gene end was trimmed by 4 bases and the J gene end by 8 bases; junction bases not matched to a gene: 6. Per germline, CDR1 DFQATT and CDR2 SNEGSKA (reference sequence). CDR3 region: CSAKTSGRSHEQFF. In DNA form, the CDR3 reads TGCAGTGCTAAGACTAGCGGGAGATCGCATGAGCAGTTCTTC.

The sample holds a few counts of this clonotype. The rearrangement uses TRBV5-1 and TRBJ1-2, with D possibly being TRBD1 (5 bases). Deletions cut 4 bases from V and 2 bases from J, with 12 bases between. The germline V gene encodes CDR1 SGHRS and CDR2 YFSETQ. This CDR3 has 14 amino acids. The CDR3 nucleotides read TGCGCCAGCAGCCTAGATCAGGGAAACTATGGCTACACCTTC. Its translation is CASSLDQGNYGYTF.